This TCR beta chain was sequenced for a study of Graves' ophthalmopathy and Graves' hyperthyroidism. RNA served as the template for amplifying TCR beta CDR3 regions. The first round was an RT-PCR with HTBI primers, and the second round was a multiplex PCR. TCRdb independently ran MiXCR on the multiplex PCR reads; one entry per CDR3 protein. There are around 400,000 distinct CDR3 sequences in the sample; roughly 21% occur only once, and 2.5% to 3% lies in the top ten. The V and J ends lost 5 bases and 4 bases respectively, with 11 bases between them. In germline, CDR1 is SGHTA, CDR2 FQGNSA. This CDR3 contains 13 residues. Study-level findings and limits: A majority of expanded thyroid clonotypes exceeding 0.001 frequency were likewise present in blood.

A follow-up of 18 months without ophthalmopathy meant that hyperthyroidism was stable. This clonotype was seen at least ten times. Its antigen remains unknown. Sequenced sample: peripheral blood. The sequence was obtained from a woman aged 18-29 years with stable Graves' hyperthyroidism. This chain joins TRBV7-2 and TRBJ2-5; D remains unclear. CDR3 sequence (DNA): TGTGCCAGCAGCCACCGGACCTCAGAGACCCAGTACTTC. The encoded protein is CASSHRTSETQYF.